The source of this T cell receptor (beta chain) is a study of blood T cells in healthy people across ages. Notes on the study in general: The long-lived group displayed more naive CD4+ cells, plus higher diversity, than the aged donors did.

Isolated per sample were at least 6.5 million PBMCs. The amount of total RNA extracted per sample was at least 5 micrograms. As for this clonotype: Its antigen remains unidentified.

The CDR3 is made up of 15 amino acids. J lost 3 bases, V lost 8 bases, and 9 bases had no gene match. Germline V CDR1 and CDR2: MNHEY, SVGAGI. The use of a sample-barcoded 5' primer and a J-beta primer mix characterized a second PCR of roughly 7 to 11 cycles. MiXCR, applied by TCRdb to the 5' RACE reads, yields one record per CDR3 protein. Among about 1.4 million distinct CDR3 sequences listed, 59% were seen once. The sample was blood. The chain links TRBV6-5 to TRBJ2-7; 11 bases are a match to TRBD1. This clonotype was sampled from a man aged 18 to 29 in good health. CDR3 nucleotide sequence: TGTGCCAGCGGAGTTGTCGGGACAGGGGGCTACGAGCAGTACTTC. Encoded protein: CASGVVGTGGYEQYF.